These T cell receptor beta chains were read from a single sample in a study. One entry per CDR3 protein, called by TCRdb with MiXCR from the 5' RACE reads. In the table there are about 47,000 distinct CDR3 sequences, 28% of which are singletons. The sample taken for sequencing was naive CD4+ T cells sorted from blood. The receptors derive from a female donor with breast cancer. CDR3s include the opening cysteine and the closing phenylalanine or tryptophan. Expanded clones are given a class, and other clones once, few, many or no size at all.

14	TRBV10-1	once	CTSSKLGGKDTQYF
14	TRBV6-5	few	CASSQQAVRNIQYF
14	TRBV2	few	CASTPAPITDTQYF
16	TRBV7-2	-	CASSPRLAGGGETQYF
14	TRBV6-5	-	CASSLRGGNHPQHF
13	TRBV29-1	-	CSVSTRLNTEAFF
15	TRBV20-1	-	CSARKSGSGTGELFF
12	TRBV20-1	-	CSASGAPTKAFF
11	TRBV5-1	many	CASSSQETQYF
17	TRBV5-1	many	CASSKTPGLAAYNEQFF
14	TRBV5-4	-	CASSLAGENQPQHF
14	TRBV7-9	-	CASSTAGTTYEQYF
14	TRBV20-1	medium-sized	CSAQQGAGANVLTF
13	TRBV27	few	CASRTVRSYEQYF
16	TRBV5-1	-	CASSQRGLAGYNEQFF
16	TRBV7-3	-	CASSLGSSGTAYEQYF
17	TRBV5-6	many	CASSLGETRLMNTEAFF
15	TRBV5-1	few	CASSTGTGQKETQYF
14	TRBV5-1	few	CASSFQDGGETQYF
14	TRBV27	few	CASSPTWTDYEQYF
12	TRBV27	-	CASSQPSGEQYF
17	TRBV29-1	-	CSVSGADSLASSYEQYF
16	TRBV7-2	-	CASSYDAGGLGETQYF
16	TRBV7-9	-	CASSLARTDITDTQYF
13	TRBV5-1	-	CASRGGSGETQYF
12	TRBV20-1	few	CSSRGVYNEQFF
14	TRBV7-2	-	CTSSLRQGADTQYF
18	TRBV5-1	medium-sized	CASSLAGISGSLNSPLHF
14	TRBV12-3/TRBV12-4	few	CASSNRDEAGELFF
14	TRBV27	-	CASSFGMSGSPLHF
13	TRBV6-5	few	CASSKEETGEAFF
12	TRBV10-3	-	CAISELNNEQFF
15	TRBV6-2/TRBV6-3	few	CASRSTGTSNQPQHF
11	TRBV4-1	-	CASSGDTEAFF
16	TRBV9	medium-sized	CASSPRDTIAKNIQYF
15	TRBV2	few	CASSERMLSSYEQYF
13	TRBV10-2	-	CASQAGNYNEQFF
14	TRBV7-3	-	CASRTTSGANVLTF
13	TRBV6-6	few	CASSYDPSVEAFF
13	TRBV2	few	CASSLAGGAEQYF
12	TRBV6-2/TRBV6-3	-	CATGRTDHEQYF
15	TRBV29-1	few	CSADTGTGKTYEQYF
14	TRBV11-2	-	CASSLATAAFGAFF
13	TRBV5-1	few	CASSLDRVGEQFF
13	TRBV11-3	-	CASSFQRGSPLHF
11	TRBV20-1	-	CSAGPKETQYF
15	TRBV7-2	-	CASSLARGQDQPQHF
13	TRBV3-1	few	CATRRAGYNEQFF
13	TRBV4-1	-	CASSQDQRAEGFF
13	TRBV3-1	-	CASSQEAHNEQFF
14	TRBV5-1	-	CASRDGRPTDTQYF